This T cell receptor beta chain originates from a study of T cell clonotyping in hematopoietic cell transplantation. General study results and limits: Graft donor and pretransplant recipient Inverse Simpson Index values predicted broader posttransplant TCR diversity.

A note on this clone: What it binds is not known.

This table comes from immunoSEQ multiplex PCR, and its TCRdb copy is limited to in-frame clones, with some not included. The table records around 9,600 clones, about 80% of them present only once. This TCR derives from a female patient in her 50s who had an allogeneic stem cell transplant from a related donor, so the T cells may come from the graft donor. Some clones in this sample may be carry-over from other donors' samples. The material was peripheral blood mononuclear cells, obtained 180 days after allogeneic stem cell transplant.

The CDR3, as DNA: TGCGCCAGCACACTCACTACAGGGTGGGGCAATGAAGCTTTCTTT. Its protein product is CASTLTTGWGNEAFF. The chain carries TRBV5-1 and TRBJ1-1; D is perhaps TRBD1 (6 bases). Germline V lookup: CDR1 SGHRS, CDR2 YFSETQ. The CDR3 loop spans 15 amino acids. The V end was cut by 6 bases, the J end by 7 bases, with 22 bases between. The full variable domain, rest sourced from reference TRBV5-1 and TRBJ1-1, is KAGVTQTPRYLIKTRGQQVTLSCSPISGHRSVSWYQQTPGQGLQFLFEYFSETQRNKGNFPGRFSGRQFSNSRSEMNVSTLELGDSALYLCASTLTTGWGNEAFFGQGTRLTVV.